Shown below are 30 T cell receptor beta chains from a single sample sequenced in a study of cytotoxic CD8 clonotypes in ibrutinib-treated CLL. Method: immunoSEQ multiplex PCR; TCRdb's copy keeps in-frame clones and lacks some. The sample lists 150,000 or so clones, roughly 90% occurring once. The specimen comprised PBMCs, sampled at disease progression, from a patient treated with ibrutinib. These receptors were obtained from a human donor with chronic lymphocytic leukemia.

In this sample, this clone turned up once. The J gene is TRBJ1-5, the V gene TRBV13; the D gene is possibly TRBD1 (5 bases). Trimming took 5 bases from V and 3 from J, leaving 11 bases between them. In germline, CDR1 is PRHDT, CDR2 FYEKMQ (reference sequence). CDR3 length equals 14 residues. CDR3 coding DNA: TGTGCCAGCAGCAGGGGATCAAACAATCAGCCCCAGCATTTT. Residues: CASSRGSNNQPQHF.

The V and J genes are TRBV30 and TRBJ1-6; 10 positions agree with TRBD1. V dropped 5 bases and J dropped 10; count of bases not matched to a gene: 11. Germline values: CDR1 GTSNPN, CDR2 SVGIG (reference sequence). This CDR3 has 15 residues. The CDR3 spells CAWGRDRGDHSPLHF. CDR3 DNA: TGTGCCTGGGGAAGGGACAGGGGTGATCACTCACCCCTCCACTTT.

The CDR3 is CASTASGTSNTEAFF. CDR3 coding DNA: TGCGCCAGCACCGCGTCAGGAACATCGAACACTGAAGCTTTCTTT. V is TRBV4-1 and J is TRBJ1-1; D gene unclear. The length of the CDR3 is 15 residues. V gave up 7 bases and J gave up 1 base, with 16 bases separating them. Germline values: CDR1 MGHRA, CDR2 YSYEKL.

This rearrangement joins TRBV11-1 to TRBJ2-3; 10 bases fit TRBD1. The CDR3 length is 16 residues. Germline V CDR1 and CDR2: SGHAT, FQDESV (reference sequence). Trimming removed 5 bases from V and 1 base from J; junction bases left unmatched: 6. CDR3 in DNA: TGTGCCAGCAGCCGAAGGGACAGGGGAGGCACAGATACGCAGTATTTT. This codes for CASSRRDRGGTDTQYF.

The CDR3 bases are TGCGCCAGCAGCTTGACGTCTAGCGGGGGAGAGGGCGAGCAGTACTTC. Translation gives CASSLTSSGGEGEQYF. V and J are TRBV5-1 and TRBJ2-7; 10 bases agree with TRBD2. The length of the CDR3 is 16 residues. V lost 1 base to trimming and J lost 6 bases; unmatched junction nucleotides: 10. Germline V gives CDR1 SGHRS, CDR2 YFSETQ.

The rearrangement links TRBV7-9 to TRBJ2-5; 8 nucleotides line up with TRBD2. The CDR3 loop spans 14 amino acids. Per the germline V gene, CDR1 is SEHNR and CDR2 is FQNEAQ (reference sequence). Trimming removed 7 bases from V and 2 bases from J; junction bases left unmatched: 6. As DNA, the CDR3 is TGTGCCAGCACCCCGGGAGGGGAACAAGAGACCCAGTACTTC. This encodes CASTPGGEQETQYF.

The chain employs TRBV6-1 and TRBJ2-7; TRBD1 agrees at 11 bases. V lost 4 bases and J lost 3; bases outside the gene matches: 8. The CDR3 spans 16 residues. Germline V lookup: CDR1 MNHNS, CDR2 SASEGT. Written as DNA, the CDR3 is TGTGCCAGCAGTGTACGGACAGGGGGCGAAAACTACGAGCAGTACTTC. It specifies CASSVRTGGENYEQYF.

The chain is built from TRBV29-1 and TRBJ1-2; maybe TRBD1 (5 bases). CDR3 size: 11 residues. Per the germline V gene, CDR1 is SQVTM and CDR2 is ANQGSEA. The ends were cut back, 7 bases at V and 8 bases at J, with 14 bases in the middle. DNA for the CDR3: TGCAGCGACCACGACAGTGTGGGCTACACCTTC. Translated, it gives CSDHDSVGYTF.

CDR3 DNA sequence: TGTGCCAGCAGTGAAAGACATGGGTCGTCATACCTAGGCTATGGCTACACCTTC. This codes for CASSERHGSSYLGYGYTF. The chain links TRBV6-1 to TRBJ1-2; the D is unclear. V lost 2 bases, J lost 4 bases, and 23 bases lay in between. The CDR3 contains 18 residues. CDR1 MNHNS and CDR2 SASEGT come from the germline V gene.

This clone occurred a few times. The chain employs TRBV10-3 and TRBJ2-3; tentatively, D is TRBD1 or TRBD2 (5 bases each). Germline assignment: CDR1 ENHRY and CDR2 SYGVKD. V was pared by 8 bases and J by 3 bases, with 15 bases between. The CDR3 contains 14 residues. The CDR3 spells CAIGDRTETDTQYF. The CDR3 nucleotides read TGTGCCATCGGGGACCGGACGGAGACAGATACGCAGTATTTT.

The chain's CDR3 is CASSESLGTYEQYF. The DNA for the CDR3 is TGCGCCAGCAGTGAATCTCTAGGTACCTACGAGCAGTACTTC. V usage is TRBV10-1 and J usage is TRBJ2-7; D uncertain. Germline V gene data show CDR1 as WNHNN and CDR2 as SYGVQD (reference sequence). Trimming took off 3 bases at V and 2 bases at J, with 11 bases between the two ends. The CDR3 sequence is 14 residues long.

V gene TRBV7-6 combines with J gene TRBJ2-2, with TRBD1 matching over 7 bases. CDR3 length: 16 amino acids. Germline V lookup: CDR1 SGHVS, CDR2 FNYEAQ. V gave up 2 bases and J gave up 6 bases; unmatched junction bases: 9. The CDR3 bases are TGTGCCAGCAGCTTACCTAGAGGTCAGGGGGCCGGGGAGCTGTTTTTT. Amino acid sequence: CASSLPRGQGAGELFF.

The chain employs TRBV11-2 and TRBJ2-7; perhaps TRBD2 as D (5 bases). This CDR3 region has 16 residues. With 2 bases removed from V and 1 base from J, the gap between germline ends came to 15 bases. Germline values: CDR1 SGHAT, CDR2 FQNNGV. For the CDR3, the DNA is TGTGCCAGCAGCTTACTTCAGAGAGGCGGGTCCTACGAGCAGTACTTC. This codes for CASSLLQRGGSYEQYF.

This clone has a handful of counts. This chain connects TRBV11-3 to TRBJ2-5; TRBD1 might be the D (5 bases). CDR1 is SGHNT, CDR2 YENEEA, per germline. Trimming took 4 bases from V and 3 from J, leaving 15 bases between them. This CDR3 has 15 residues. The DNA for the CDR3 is TGTGCCAGCAGCTCCCCCTGGACACTTAAAGAGACCCAGTACTTC. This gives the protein CASSSPWTLKETQYF. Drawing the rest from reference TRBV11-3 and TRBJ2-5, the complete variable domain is EAGVVQSPRYKIIEKKQPVAFWCNPISGHNTLYWYLQNLGQGPELLIRYENEEAVDDSQLPKDRFSAERLKGVDSTLKIQPAELGDSAVYLCASSSPWTLKETQYFGPGTRLLVL.

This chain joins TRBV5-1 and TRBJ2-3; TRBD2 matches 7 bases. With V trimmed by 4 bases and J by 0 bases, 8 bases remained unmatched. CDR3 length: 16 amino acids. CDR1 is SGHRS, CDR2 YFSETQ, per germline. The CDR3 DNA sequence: TGCGCCAGCAGCCCGCAACTAGCGACTAGCACAGATACGCAGTATTTT. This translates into CASSPQLATSTDTQYF.

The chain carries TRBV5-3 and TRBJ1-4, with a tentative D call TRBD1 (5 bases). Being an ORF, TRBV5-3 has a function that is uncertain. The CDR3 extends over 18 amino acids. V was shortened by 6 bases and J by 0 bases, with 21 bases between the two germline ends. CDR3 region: CARITWDEPHPTNEKLFF. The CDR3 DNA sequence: TGTGCCAGAATCACATGGGACGAACCTCATCCAACTAATGAAAAACTGTTTTTT.

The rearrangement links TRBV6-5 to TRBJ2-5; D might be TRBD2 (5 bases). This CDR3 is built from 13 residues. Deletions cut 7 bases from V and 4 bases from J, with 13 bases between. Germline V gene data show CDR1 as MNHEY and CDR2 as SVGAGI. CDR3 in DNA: TGTGCCAGCAAGCTAGCCTCCTTAGAGACCCAGTACTTC. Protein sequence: CASKLASLETQYF.

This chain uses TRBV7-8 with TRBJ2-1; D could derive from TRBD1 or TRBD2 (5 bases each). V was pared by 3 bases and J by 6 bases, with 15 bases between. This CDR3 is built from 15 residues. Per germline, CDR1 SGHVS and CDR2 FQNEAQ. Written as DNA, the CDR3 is TGTGCCAGCAGCTTTGGGAGTAATAGGGGCAATGAGCAGTTCTTC. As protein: CASSFGSNRGNEQFF.

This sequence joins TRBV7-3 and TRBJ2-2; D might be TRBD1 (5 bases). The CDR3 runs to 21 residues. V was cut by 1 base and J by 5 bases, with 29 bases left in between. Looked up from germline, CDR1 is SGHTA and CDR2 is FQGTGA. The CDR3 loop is CASSLSFISAQGRIETGELFF. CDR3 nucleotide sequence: TGTGCCAGCAGCTTAAGTTTCATTTCCGCGCAGGGTAGGATAGAAACCGGGGAGCTGTTTTTT. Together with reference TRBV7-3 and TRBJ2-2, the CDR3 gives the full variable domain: GAGVSQTPSNKVTEKGKYVELRCDPISGHTALYWYRQSLGQGPEFLIYFQGTGAADDSGLPNDRFFAVRPEGSVSTLKIQRTERGDSAVYLCASSLSFISAQGRIETGELFFGEGSRLTVL.

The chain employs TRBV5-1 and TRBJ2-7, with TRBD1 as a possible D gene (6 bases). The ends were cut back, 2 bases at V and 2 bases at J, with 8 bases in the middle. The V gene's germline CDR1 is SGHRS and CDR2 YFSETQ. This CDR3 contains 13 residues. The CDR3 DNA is TGCGCCAGCAGCTTAGGGACAACCTACGAGCAGTACTTC. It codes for CASSLGTTYEQYF.

The CDR3 nucleotides are TGTGCCAGCAGCGCACAGGTCAGACAAAAACTGTTTTTT. It is translated as CASSAQVRQKLFF. The V call is TRBV27, the J call TRBJ1-4; weak D call: TRBD1 (5 bases). Per germline, CDR1 MNHEY and CDR2 SMNVEV (reference sequence). V was pared by 6 bases and J by 9 bases, with 14 bases between. The CDR3 is 13 amino acids.

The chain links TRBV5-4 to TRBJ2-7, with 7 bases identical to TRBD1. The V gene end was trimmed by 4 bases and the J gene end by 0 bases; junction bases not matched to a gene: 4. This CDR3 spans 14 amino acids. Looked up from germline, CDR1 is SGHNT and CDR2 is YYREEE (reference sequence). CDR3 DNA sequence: TGTGCCAGCAGCGCCAGGGGGACCTCCTACGAGCAGTACTTC. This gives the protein CASSARGTSYEQYF.

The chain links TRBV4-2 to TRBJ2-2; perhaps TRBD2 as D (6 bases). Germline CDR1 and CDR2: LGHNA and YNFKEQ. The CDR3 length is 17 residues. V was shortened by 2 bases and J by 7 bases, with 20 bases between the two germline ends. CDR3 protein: CASSQSEGLSGGGELFF. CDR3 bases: TGTGCCAGCAGCCAAAGCGAAGGCCTCTCCGGGGGCGGGGAGCTGTTTTTT.

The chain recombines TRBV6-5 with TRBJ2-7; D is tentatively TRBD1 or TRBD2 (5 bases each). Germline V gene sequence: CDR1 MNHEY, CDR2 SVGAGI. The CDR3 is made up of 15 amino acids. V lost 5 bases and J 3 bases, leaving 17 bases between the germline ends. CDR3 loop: CASSTRDRLNYEQYF. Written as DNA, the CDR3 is TGTGCCAGCAGTACCCGGGACCGGCTAAACTACGAGCAGTACTTC.

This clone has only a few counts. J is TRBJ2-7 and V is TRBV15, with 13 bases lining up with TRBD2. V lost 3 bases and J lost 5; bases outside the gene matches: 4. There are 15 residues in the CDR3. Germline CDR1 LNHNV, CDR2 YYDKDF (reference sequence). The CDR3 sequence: CATSSDGTSGNEQYF. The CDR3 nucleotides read TGTGCCACCAGCAGCGATGGGACTAGCGGGAACGAGCAGTACTTC.

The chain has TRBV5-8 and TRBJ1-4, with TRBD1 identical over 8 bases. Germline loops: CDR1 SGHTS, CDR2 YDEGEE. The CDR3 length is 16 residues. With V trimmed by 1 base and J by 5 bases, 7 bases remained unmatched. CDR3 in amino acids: CASSLRGQALNEKLFF. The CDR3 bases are TGTGCCAGCAGCTTGCGGGGACAGGCCTTAAATGAAAAACTGTTTTTT.

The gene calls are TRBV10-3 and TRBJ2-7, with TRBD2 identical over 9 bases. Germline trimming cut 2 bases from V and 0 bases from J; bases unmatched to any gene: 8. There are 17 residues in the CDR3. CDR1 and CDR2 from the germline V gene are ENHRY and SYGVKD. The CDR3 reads CAISEDTSGLSSYEQYF. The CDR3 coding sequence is TGTGCCATCAGTGAGGACACTAGCGGGCTGAGCTCCTACGAGCAGTACTTC.

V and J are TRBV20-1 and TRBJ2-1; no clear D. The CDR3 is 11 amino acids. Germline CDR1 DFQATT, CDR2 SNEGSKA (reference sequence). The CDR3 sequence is CSFRFPYEQFF. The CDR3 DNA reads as TGCAGCTTCCGGTTCCCCTATGAGCAGTTCTTC.

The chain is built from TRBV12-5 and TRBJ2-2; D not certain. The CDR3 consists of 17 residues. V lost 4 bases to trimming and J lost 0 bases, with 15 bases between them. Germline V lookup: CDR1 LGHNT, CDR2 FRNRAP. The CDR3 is CASGWSEIETNTGELFF. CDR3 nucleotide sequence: TGTGCTAGTGGTTGGTCAGAAATTGAGACGAACACCGGGGAGCTGTTTTTT. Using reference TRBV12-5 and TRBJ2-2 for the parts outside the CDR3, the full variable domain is DARVTQTPRHKVTEMGQEVTMRCQPILGHNTVFWYRQTMMQGLELLAYFRNRAPLDDSGMPKDRFSAEMPDATLATLKIQPSEPRDSAVYFCASGWSEIETNTGELFFGEGSRLTVL.

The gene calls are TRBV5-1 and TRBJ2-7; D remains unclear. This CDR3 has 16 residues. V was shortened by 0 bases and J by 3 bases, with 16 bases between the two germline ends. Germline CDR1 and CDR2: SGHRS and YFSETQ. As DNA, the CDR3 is TGCGCCAGCAGCTTGGCTAAGGTCGGAGCGATCTACGAGCAGTACTTC. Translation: CASSLAKVGAIYEQYF.